Listed below are T cell receptor beta chains from one sample, sequenced in a study of CD8 T cells in Susac syndrome. TCRdb re-called the immunoSEQ multiplex PCR reads with MiXCR, one entry per CDR3 protein. The table has 130,000 or so distinct CDR3 sequences, around 85% seen once. Specimen: CD8+ T cells from PBMCs. These receptors were obtained from a human donor with multiple sclerosis. CDR3s include the opening cysteine and the closing phenylalanine or tryptophan. A D gene is named only where the DNA matches it firmly. Where a row states a size, it is once, few, many or the class of an expanded clone; other rows omit it.

j_call v_call cdr3_length d_call clone_size cdr3_aa cdr3_nt
TRBJ2-2 TRBV20-1 13 . . CSALRHLTGELFF TGCAGTGCTCTACGACATCTCACCGGGGAGCTGTTTTTT
TRBJ2-1 TRBV3-1 18 . once CASSPYPFRDEGSNEQFF TGTGCCAGCAGCCCTTACCCTTTCCGGGACGAAGGGTCAAATGAGCAGTTCTTC
TRBJ2-6 TRBV5-1 17 . . CASSEGLLKGGANVLTF TGCGCCAGCAGCGAGGGACTGCTGAAGGGTGGGGCCAACGTCCTGACTTTC
TRBJ2-1 TRBV2 14 . . CASTRGVVDIEQFF TGTGCCAGCACTAGGGGCGTCGTCGACATTGAGCAGTTCTTC
TRBJ1-1 TRBV3-1 16 TRBD1 few CASSLDTPDRGHEAFF TGTGCCAGCAGTCTAGACACCCCCGACAGGGGGCATGAAGCTTTCTTT
TRBJ2-3 TRBV4-1 12 . . CASSQMGDTQYF TGCGCCAGCAGCCAAATGGGAGATACGCAGTATTTT
TRBJ2-3 TRBV7-9 12 . . CAIFAGKDTQYF TGTGCTATCTTCGCCGGGAAAGATACGCAGTATTTT
TRBJ2-7 TRBV5-1 15 TRBD1 . CASSRGTGGVYEQYF TGCGCCAGCAGCAGAGGGACAGGGGGTGTGTACGAGCAGTACTTC
TRBJ2-2 TRBV4-3 14 TRBD1 . CARETGRGTGELFF TGCGCCAGGGAGACAGGGAGAGGCACCGGGGAGCTGTTTTTT
TRBJ1-3 TRBV3-1 16 . once CASSTIHLHARNTIYF TGTGCCAGCAGCACTATTCATTTACACGCACGAAACACCATATATTTT
TRBJ1-5 TRBV6-1 18 . . CASSEPRGVGYSNQPQHF TGTGCCAGCAGTGAACCCAGGGGTGTGGGTTATAGCAATCAGCCCCAGCATTTT